One and the same sample provided the 7 T cell receptor beta chains below, sequenced in a study of shared clonotypes between healthy human individuals. Here immunoSEQ multiplex PCR was the method, and the copy in TCRdb shows in-frame clones only, minus some. Of a few hundred thousand clones listed, nearly 97% are singletons. Naive CD8 cells, CD45RO-negative and positively selected for CCR7, excluded terminally differentiated effector memory CD45RA+ cells. Sample: naive CD8+ T cells sorted from blood. Source of these receptors: a woman aged 30 to 39 in good health.

This clone appeared a few times. The chain employs TRBV28 and TRBJ1-1, with 8 bases lining up with TRBD1. CDR3 length: 14 amino acids. Trimming at V came to 5 bases and at J to 6 bases, leaving 8 bases not matched to a gene. CDR1 MDHEN and CDR2 SYDVKM come from the germline V gene. CDR3: CASSRDQGASEAFF. The CDR3 DNA reads as TGTGCCAGCAGTCGAGACCAGGGGGCCTCTGAAGCTTTCTTT.

The chain links TRBV5-6 to TRBJ2-1; 10 bases map to TRBD2. The CDR3 runs to 16 residues. V shed 3 bases, J shed 3 bases, and the junction held 6 bases outside the gene matches. CDR1 is SGHDT, CDR2 YYEEEE, per germline. The CDR3 bases are TGTGCCAGCAGCTCGGAAGGACTAGCGGACTACAATGAGCAGTTCTTC. The encoded protein is CASSSEGLADYNEQFF.

CDR3 nucleotides: TGTGCCAGCAGTTTATTAGGGAGGCGCGAGCAGTACTTC. Encoded protein: CASSLLGRREQYF. The J gene is TRBJ2-5, the V gene TRBV27; weak D call: TRBD2 (6 bases). TRBJ2-7 matches the DNA end more closely, so the J call is doubtful. The length of the CDR3 is 13 residues. Germline assignment: CDR1 MNHEY and CDR2 SMNVEV (reference sequence).

V gene TRBV28 combines with J gene TRBJ2-7; D not certain. Looked up from germline, CDR1 is MDHEN and CDR2 is SYDVKM. The CDR3 is made up of 11 amino acids. V lost 3 bases to trimming and J lost 8 bases, with 8 bases between them. The CDR3 spells CASSLPPQQYF. The CDR3, as DNA: TGTGCCAGCAGTTTGCCCCCCCAGCAGTACTTC.

The chain employs TRBV27 and TRBJ2-7, with 8 bases matching TRBD2. Germline V gene lookup returns CDR1 MNHEY and CDR2 SMNVEV (reference sequence). J gave up 7 bases and V 2 bases, and 13 bases lay outside the gene matches. The CDR3 consists of 16 residues. CDR3 sequence (DNA): TGTGCCAGCAGTTTAGGGGCCGGGACTAGGGCCAGGGAGCAGTACTTC. Its translation: CASSLGAGTRAREQYF.

The rearrangement links TRBV28 to TRBJ1-2, with unresolved D. CDR3 size: 11 residues. Trimming stripped 5 bases from V and 4 bases from J, with 5 bases between. Germline V lookup: CDR1 MDHEN, CDR2 SYDVKM. The CDR3, as DNA: TGTGCCAGCAGTAGGGCCTATGGCTACACCTTC. Its protein product is CASSRAYGYTF.

This chain links TRBV5-1 with TRBJ2-3; D not resolved. In germline, CDR1 is SGHRS, CDR2 YFSETQ. The CDR3 has 16 residues. V was shortened by 4 bases and J by 4 bases, with 19 bases between the two germline ends. The CDR3 bases are TGCGCCAGCAGCCCAGTCATTCTCATAATAGCAGATACGCAGTATTTT. Encoded protein: CASSPVILIIADTQYF.